The rows below give T cell receptor beta chains drawn from one sample of a study of blood T cell repertoires in COVID-19. Only in-frame clones appear in the TCRdb table, and some are missing; sequencing was by immunoSEQ multiplex PCR. The sample consists of around 160,000 clones, nearly 80% of them appearing once. What was sequenced was peripheral blood. These receptors all come from a woman at least 80 years old with acute or convalescent COVID-19. The CDR3 runs from the conserved cysteine through the conserved F or W. Each record gives: clone size, D gene, J gene, V gene, CDR3 protein, CDR3 DNA. D genes are given only for firm matches. Clone size is shown for a subset of rows, as once, few, many or a class of expanded clone.

. . TRBJ1-5 TRBV5-8 CASSYDRSNQPQHF TGTGCCAGCAGCTACGACAGGTCCAATCAGCCCCAGCATTTT
. . TRBJ1-5 TRBV10-2 CASSESQAATDPQHF TGCGCCAGCAGTGAGTCTCAGGCAGCCACCGATCCCCAGCATTTT
. TRBD1 TRBJ1-5 TRBV5-1 CASSTGTAYSNQPQHF TGCGCCAGCAGTACCGGGACAGCATATAGCAATCAGCCCCAGCATTTT
. . TRBJ1-5 TRBV9 CASSVGTGHQPQHF TGTGCCAGCAGCGTAGGTACGGGTCATCAGCCCCAGCATTTT
. . TRBJ2-7 TRBV11-2 CASSPTSSYEQYF TGTGCCAGCAGCCCGACTAGTAGCTACGAGCAGTACTTC
. TRBD1 TRBJ2-5 TRBV5-1 CASSLGTGAPETQYF TGCGCCAGCAGCCTAGGGACAGGGGCACCGGAGACCCAGTACTTC
. . TRBJ2-5 TRBV7-8 CASSLGSKETQYF TGTGCCAGCAGCCTCGGGAGTAAAGAGACCCAGTACTTC
once TRBD2 TRBJ2-2 TRBV9 CASSAQAGGWNTGELFF TGTGCCAGCAGCGCTCAGGCGGGGGGGTGGAACACCGGGGAGCTGTTTTTT
once . TRBJ2-3 TRBV12-5 CASGFHPAGTDTQYF TGTGCTAGTGGTTTCCACCCAGCGGGCACAGATACGCAGTATTTT
. TRBD2 TRBJ2-7 TRBV11-2 CASSSAGGPGEQYF TGTGCCAGCAGCTCAGCGGGGGGGCCTGGCGAGCAGTACTTC
few . TRBJ1-1 TRBV5-4 CASSSDSNTEAFF TGTGCCAGCAGCTCGGACAGCAACACTGAAGCTTTCTTT
. TRBD1 TRBJ1-6 TRBV3-1/TRBV3-2 CASSQGQGRSSPLHF TGTGCCAGCAGCCAAGGACAGGGAAGAAGTTCACCCCTCCACTTT
once . TRBJ2-3 TRBV13 CASSLQPGTQYF TGTGCCAGCAGCTTACAGCCGGGTACGCAGTATTTT
. . TRBJ1-4 TRBV5-1 CASSLGDRGGEKLFF TGCGCCAGCAGCTTGGGGGACCGCGGGGGCGAAAAACTGTTTTTT
. TRBD1 TRBJ1-5 TRBV12-3/TRBV12-4 CASTGEFDQPQHF TGTGCCAGTACAGGGGAGTTCGATCAGCCCCAGCATTTT
. . TRBJ1-1 TRBV30 CAWSEGGEGEAFF TGTGCCTGGAGTGAGGGAGGGGAAGGTGAAGCTTTCTTT
. . TRBJ2-5 TRBV19 CASSTRPRETQYF TGTGCCAGTAGTACCCGACCGAGGGAGACCCAGTACTTC
. TRBD1 TRBJ1-1 TRBV6-5 CASKTGGGTEAFF TGTGCCAGCAAGACAGGGGGGGGCACTGAAGCTTTCTTT
. TRBD1 TRBJ2-1 TRBV2 CASRARQGDEQFF TGTGCCAGCAGGGCCAGACAGGGTGATGAGCAGTTCTTC
once . TRBJ2-2 TRBV2 CASRMEANTGELFF TGTGCCAGCCGAATGGAGGCGAACACCGGGGAGCTGTTTTTT
. TRBD2 TRBJ2-7 TRBV4-2 CASSQAGKVGEGWEQYF TGTGCCAGCAGCCAAGCGGGGAAGGTCGGGGAGGGCTGGGAGCAGTACTTC
. . TRBJ1-1 TRBV12-3/TRBV12-4 CASRGGLNTEAFF TGTGCCAGCAGGGGGGGGTTGAACACTGAAGCTTTCTTT
once . TRBJ1-2 TRBV19 CASSTPLAGYHYGYTF TGTGCCAGTAGTACCCCCCTAGCGGGGTACCACTATGGCTACACCTTC
. . TRBJ2-7 TRBV12-3/TRBV12-4 CASSLMPSREQYF TGTGCCAGCAGTTTGATGCCTAGTCGCGAGCAGTACTTC
few . TRBJ2-5 TRBV3-1/TRBV3-2 CASSQEPTGETQYF TGTGCCAGCAGCCAAGAGCCGACTGGGGAGACCCAGTACTTC
. . TRBJ1-2 TRBV28 CASSLGEADGYTF TGTGCCAGCAGTTTAGGAGAGGCGGATGGCTACACCTTC
. . TRBJ1-2 TRBV19 CASMVRAGDGYTF TGTGCCAGTATGGTGAGGGCCGGGGATGGCTACACCTTC
. . TRBJ2-7 TRBV5-4 CASSSQGTGYEQYF TGTGCCAGCAGCTCACAGGGAACGGGCTACGAGCAGTACTTC
. TRBD2 TRBJ2-3 TRBV6-2/TRBV6-3 CASSRGGGTQYF TGTGCCAGCAGTCGGGGGGGCGGTACGCAGTATTTT
once . TRBJ2-7 TRBV4-1 CASSAVPGLYYEQYF TGCGCCAGCAGCGCAGTTCCGGGACTCTACTACGAGCAGTACTTC
. TRBD2 TRBJ2-7 TRBV4-2 CASSQGLAGVKYYEQYF TGTGCCAGCAGCCAAGGACTAGCGGGGGTAAAATATTACGAGCAGTACTTC
. TRBD1 TRBJ1-2 TRBV2 CASSQTGGVYGYTF TGTGCCAGCAGCCAGACAGGGGGGGTCTATGGCTACACCTTC
once . TRBJ1-1 TRBV7-9 CASSRAGLGPMNTEAFF TGTGCCAGCAGCCGCGCAGGGTTGGGTCCCATGAACACTGAAGCTTTCTTT
. TRBD1 TRBJ1-2 TRBV5-1 CASSFGQGNYGYTF TGCGCCAGCAGCTTCGGACAGGGCAATTATGGCTACACCTTC
few . TRBJ1-5 TRBV19 CASSQQPQGFNQPQHF TGTGCCAGTAGCCAGCAACCCCAGGGTTTTAATCAGCCCCAGCATTTT
. TRBD1 TRBJ1-4 TRBV6-1 CASSEETGATNEKLFF TGTGCCAGCAGTGAAGAGACAGGGGCAACTAATGAAAAACTGTTTTTT
. TRBD1 TRBJ1-6 TRBV3-1/TRBV3-2 CASSRDRQNSPLHF TGTGCCAGCAGCCGGGACAGGCAAAATTCACCCCTCCACTTT
. . TRBJ1-6 TRBV19 CASRMGSSYNSPLHF TGTGCCAGTAGGATGGGGAGCTCCTATAATTCACCCCTCCACTTT
. . TRBJ2-7 TRBV20-1 CSAKGLYEQYF TGCAGTGCTAAGGGACTCTACGAGCAGTACTTC
. TRBD2 TRBJ2-7 TRBV6-5 CASSTSGLGEQYF TGTGCCAGCAGTACTAGCGGCCTGGGAGAGCAGTACTTC
. . TRBJ1-5 TRBV20-1 CSASGRASPWQPQHF TGCAGTGCTAGTGGGAGGGCTAGCCCTTGGCAGCCCCAGCATTTT
. TRBD1 TRBJ1-3 TRBV9 CASSQDRGTGNTIYF TGTGCCAGCAGCCAGGACAGGGGAACTGGAAACACCATATATTTT
. . TRBJ1-4 TRBV4-1 CASSQATAPLEKLFF TGCGCCAGCAGCCAAGCGACAGCGCCCCTTGAAAAACTGTTTTTT
. TRBD1 TRBJ2-3 TRBV5-1 CASSLDRGKDTQYF TGCGCCAGCAGCTTGGACAGGGGGAAAGATACGCAGTATTTT
. . TRBJ2-7 TRBV11-2 CASSLQGHSYEQYF TGTGCCAGCAGCTTACAGGGTCACTCCTACGAGCAGTACTTC
. . TRBJ1-2 TRBV29-1 CSVERGAGYGYTF TGCAGCGTTGAGCGGGGGGCGGGATATGGCTACACCTTC
few . TRBJ2-7 TRBV7-7 CASSPDTVGYEQYF TGTGCTAGCAGCCCGGACACTGTTGGGTACGAGCAGTACTTC
. TRBD1 TRBJ2-7 TRBV6-5 CASSKTGQVSYEQYF TGTGCCAGCAGTAAAACCGGACAGGTCTCCTACGAGCAGTACTTC
. . TRBJ2-5 TRBV5-1 CASSSRGQETQYF TGCGCCAGCAGCTCCAGGGGTCAAGAGACCCAGTACTTC
many . TRBJ1-5 TRBV2 CASSERFKQPQHF TGTGCCAGCAGTGAGAGGTTCAAGCAGCCCCAGCATTTT
. TRBD1 TRBJ1-4 TRBV6-5 CASRRTGGNEKLFF TGTGCCAGCAGGCGGACAGGAGGAAATGAAAAACTGTTTTTT
. . TRBJ1-5 TRBV18 CASSPAGDQPQHF TGTGCCAGCTCACCAGCGGGGGATCAGCCCCAGCATTTT
few TRBD1 TRBJ1-1 TRBV3-1/TRBV3-2 CASSPGWTGRTEAFF TGTGCCAGCAGCCCCGGGTGGACAGGCAGAACTGAAGCTTTCTTT
. TRBD1 TRBJ1-2 TRBV7-9 CASNPGGTLNYGYTF TGTGCCAGCAACCCAGGGGGCACTCTGAACTATGGCTACACCTTC